The 9 T cell receptor beta chains below all came from one sample that was sequenced in a study of T cells in Graves' hyperthyroidism and ophthalmopathy. Authors of the study amplified TCR beta CDR3 regions from RNA transcripts. First-round RT-PCR targeting the TCR CDR3 was performed with the HTBI primer set. Each CDR3 protein is one row after TCRdb ran MiXCR on the multiplex PCR reads. This sample has more than 450,000 distinct CDR3 sequences, with around 15% found just once. Sequencing was done on a sample of blood. The source is a woman in her forties with Graves' hyperthyroidism.

This clonotype was seen ten or more times. The CDR3 spells CASSDAPGLAGGAGNEQFF. In DNA form, the CDR3 reads TGTGCCAGCAGTGACGCCCCGGGACTAGCGGGAGGGGCAGGGAATGAGCAGTTCTTC. The genes are TRBV6-1 and TRBJ2-1; 16 nucleotides align to TRBD2. The CDR3 contains 19 residues. With 3 bases clipped from V and 7 bases from J, the junction kept 12 bases outside the gene matches. Per the germline V gene, CDR1 is MNHNS and CDR2 is SASEGT.

This clonotype came up many times. V gene TRBV6-5 combines with J gene TRBJ2-2, with D possibly matching TRBD2 (5 bases). The ends were cut back, 2 bases at V and 5 bases at J, with 9 bases in the middle. The CDR3 length is 14 residues. CDR1 and CDR2 from the germline V gene are MNHEY and SVGAGI. The CDR3 is CASSYELDTGELFF. In DNA, the CDR3 is TGTGCCAGCAGTTACGAACTAGATACCGGGGAGCTGTTTTTT.

This clonotype was recorded many times. The chain combines TRBV7-2 with TRBJ2-7, with TRBD1 matching 7 bases. CDR1 is SGHTA, CDR2 FQGNSA, per germline. With V trimmed by 5 bases and J by 1 base, 8 bases remained unmatched. The CDR3 runs to 15 residues. The CDR3 bases are TGTGCCAGCAGCGTTGACAGGGCGTCATCCTACGAGCAGTACTTC. It is translated as CASSVDRASSYEQYF.

Regarding this clonotype: This clone may be a read error of a much larger clone one base away. The rearrangement links TRBV2 to TRBJ1-4; TRBD1 aligns across 8 bases. This CDR3 spans 16 amino acids. Looked up from germline, CDR1 is SNHLY and CDR2 is FYNNEI. The CDR3 DNA follows: TGTGCCAGCAGGCGCACAGGGGGTGGAACTAATGGAAAACTGTTTTTT. Translation: CASRRTGGGTNGKLFF.

This clonotype was seen many times. The V and J genes are TRBV7-8 and TRBJ2-2; D may be TRBD1 or TRBD2 (5 bases each). Per germline, CDR1 SGHVS and CDR2 FQNEAQ. Trimming cost V 11 bases and J 8 bases, with 21 bases left between them. The CDR3 is 14 residues long. The CDR3 protein is CASSFRGASGELFF. CDR3 coding DNA: TGTGCCTCTTCCTTTAGAGGGGCGTCGGGGGAGCTGTTTTTT.

This clonotype has ten or more counts. The V call is TRBV7-2, the J call TRBJ2-3; D might be TRBD2 (6 bases). Germline values: CDR1 SGHTA, CDR2 FQGNSA. V dropped 1 base and J dropped 4 bases, with 9 bases sitting between them. The CDR3 is made up of 14 amino acids. The chain's CDR3 is CASSLGGGADTQYF. CDR3 bases: TGTGCCAGCAGCTTAGGGGGCGGGGCAGATACGCAGTATTTT.

This clonotype was recorded at least ten times. This sequence joins TRBV29-1 and TRBJ2-1; 15 bases match TRBD2. Trimming removed 7 bases from V and 6 bases from J; junction bases left unmatched: 7. Germline V gene sequence: CDR1 SQVTM, CDR2 ANQGSEA. The CDR3 spans 15 residues. CDR3 coding DNA: TGCAGCGCCCCGGGACTAGCGGGAGGAAGCAATGAGCAGTTCTTC. It yields the protein CSAPGLAGGSNEQFF.

V gene TRBV15 combines with J gene TRBJ2-1; D call uncertain. Per germline, CDR1 LNHNV and CDR2 YYDKDF (reference sequence). This CDR3 is 14 amino acids long. Deletions cut 0 bases from V and 4 bases from J, with 7 bases between. CDR3 DNA: TGTGCCACCAGCAGAGAGAGGACGTACAATGAGCAGTTCTTC. Amino acid sequence: CATSRERTYNEQFF.

The chain links TRBV20-1 to TRBJ1-2; weak D call: TRBD1 (5 bases). V was shortened by 6 bases and J by 2 bases, with 13 bases between the two germline ends. The CDR3 sequence is 13 residues long. CDR1 and CDR2 (germline): DFQATT, SNEGSKA (reference sequence). DNA for the CDR3: TGCAGTGCCGCATCCGGGACCAACTATGGCTACACCTTC. Protein product: CSAASGTNYGYTF.